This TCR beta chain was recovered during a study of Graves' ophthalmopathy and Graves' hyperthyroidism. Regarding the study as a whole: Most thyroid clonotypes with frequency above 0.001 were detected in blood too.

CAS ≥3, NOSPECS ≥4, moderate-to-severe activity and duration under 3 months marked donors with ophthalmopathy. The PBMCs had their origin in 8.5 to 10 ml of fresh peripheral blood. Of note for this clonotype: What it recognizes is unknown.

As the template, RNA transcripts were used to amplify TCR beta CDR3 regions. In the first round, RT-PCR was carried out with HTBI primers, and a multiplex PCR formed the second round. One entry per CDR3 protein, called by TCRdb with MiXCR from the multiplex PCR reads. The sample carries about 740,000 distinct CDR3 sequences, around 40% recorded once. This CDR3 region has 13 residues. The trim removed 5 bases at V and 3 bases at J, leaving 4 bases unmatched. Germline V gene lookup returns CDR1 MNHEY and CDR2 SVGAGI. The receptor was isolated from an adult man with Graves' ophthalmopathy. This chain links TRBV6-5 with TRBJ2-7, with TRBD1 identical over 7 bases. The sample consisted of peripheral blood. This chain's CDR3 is CASSEGTVYEQYF. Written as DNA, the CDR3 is TGTGCCAGCAGTGAAGGGACAGTCTACGAGCAGTACTTC.